This entry is about one T cell receptor beta chain. The antigen is undetermined. Germline V gene lookup returns CDR1 ENHRY and CDR2 SYGVKD. The CDR3 loop spans 16 amino acids. V shed 4 bases and J shed 0 bases, with 16 bases lying between them. This sample is part of a study of radiotherapy plus CTLA-4 blockade in lung cancer. Findings of the study overall: In blood, after radiotherapy plus ipilimumab, tumor-derived TCR clones expanded. Best predicting response, reportedly, were early blood T cell clone dynamics, with interferon-beta.

Libraries were prepared by immunoSEQ multiplex PCR; TCRdb keeps only in-frame clonotypes and omits some of them. The sample lists 30,000 to 40,000 clones, around 70% seen once, with 12% to 15% in the top ten. This chain uses TRBV10-3 with TRBJ2-7; a possible D gene is TRBD2 (7 bases). The specimen was peripheral blood, collected from a patient treated with radiotherapy plus ipilimumab. The clonotype was recovered from a human donor with non-small cell lung cancer that progressed on radiotherapy plus ipilimumab. In DNA form, the CDR3 reads TGTGCCATCAGTGGGGGCGCGGGGGCGTCCTCCTACGAGCAGTACTTC. This sequence encodes CAISGGAGASSYEQYF.